One and the same sample provided the 19 T cell receptor beta chains below, sequenced in a study of regulatory T cells in long-lasting Graves disease. Time point defined: persistent/refractory GD, antithyroid drugs over 5 years with positive TRAb. PBMC RNA was the source of the TCR library. TCR beta libraries were built with iRepertoire HTBI primers and Arm-PCR of CDR3 regions. TCRdb recomputed calls from the multiplex PCR reads with MiXCR, one row per CDR3 protein. Of about half a million distinct CDR3 sequences in the sample, approximately 23% were seen once. The source was peripheral blood mononuclear cells (PBMCs), collected when the disease was refractory, from a patient treated with antithyroid drugs. Receptors originate from a female donor with Graves disease.

This clonotype has ten or more counts. This chain uses TRBV19 with TRBJ2-5; no definite D call. The germline V gene encodes CDR1 LNHDA and CDR2 SQIVND (reference sequence). The CDR3 sequence is 13 residues long. The germline V and J ends were trimmed by 5 bases and 4 bases, with 11 bases remaining between them. In nucleotides, the CDR3 is TGTGCCAGTAGTGTCCCCGGGCCAGAGACCCAGTACTTC. This translates into CASSVPGPETQYF.

V is TRBV10-3 and J is TRBJ1-1, with D uncertain. The CDR3 runs 11 residues. The ends were cut back, 4 bases at V and 11 bases at J, with 11 bases in the middle. Germline assignment: CDR1 ENHRY and CDR2 SYGVKD. This chain's CDR3 is CAISGGPRAFF. In DNA, the CDR3 is TGTGCCATCAGTGGAGGGCCGCGGGCTTTCTTT.

The J gene is TRBJ1-5, the V gene TRBV7-2; unclear D gene. Germline V lookup: CDR1 SGHTA, CDR2 FQGNSA. The CDR3 runs to 13 residues. Trimming left V 5 bases short and J 11 bases short, with 16 bases between. This CDR3 is CASSPLERAAQHF. CDR3 nucleotides: TGTGCCAGCAGCCCCCTCGAGAGGGCGGCCCAGCATTTT.

This clonotype was observed a handful of times. The J gene is TRBJ1-5, the V gene TRBV12-3 or TRBV12-4; 9 bases match TRBD1. V lost 7 bases to trimming and J lost 6 bases; unmatched junction nucleotides: 7. The CDR3 runs to 14 residues. This CDR3 is CASTLQGAAQPQHF. The CDR3 nucleotides read TGTGCCAGCACCCTACAGGGGGCTGCTCAGCCCCAGCATTTT.

This clonotype was seen a handful of times. The V and J genes are TRBV28 and TRBJ1-5; unclear D gene. Trimming took 1 base from V and 0 from J, leaving 7 bases between them. The CDR3 consists of 15 residues. CDR1 is MDHEN and CDR2 is SYDVKM in the germline V gene. For the CDR3, the DNA is TGTGCCAGCAGTTTATATTGGGATAGCAATCAGCCCCAGCATTTT. Its protein product is CASSLYWDSNQPQHF.

The sample holds a few counts of this clonotype. The chain is built from TRBV28 and TRBJ1-3, with D perhaps TRBD1 (6 bases). Trimming cost V 3 bases and J 8 bases, with 17 bases left between them. The germline CDR1 and CDR2 sequences are MDHEN and SYDVKM. The CDR3 spans 15 residues. The CDR3 DNA follows: TGTGCCAGCAGTTTCCAAAGTACAGGGCGCGACACCATATATTTT. Translation gives CASSFQSTGRDTIYF.

This clonotype was counted a few times. J is TRBJ2-5 and V is TRBV20-1; 11 positions agree with TRBD2. Unmatched junction bases numbered 4, after V lost 4 bases and J lost 3 bases. CDR1 is DFQATT, CDR2 SNEGSKA, per germline (reference sequence). The CDR3 runs to 14 residues. The CDR3 is CSAILLAGEETQYF. The CDR3 nucleotides read TGCAGTGCTATCCTACTAGCGGGGGAAGAGACCCAGTACTTC.

Concerning this clonotype: Lacking the conserved final phenylalanine or tryptophan, this CDR3 likely reflects a read error. V usage is TRBV20-1 and J usage is TRBJ2-1, with a weak D call TRBD1 (5 bases). Germline CDR1 is DFQATT and CDR2 is SNEGSKA (reference sequence). V lost 1 base and J 4 bases, leaving 8 bases between the germline ends. The CDR3 is 13 residues long. Written as DNA, the CDR3 is TGCAGTGCTAGAGGGGCAGGGTACAATGAGCAGTTCATC. This translates into CSARGAGYNEQFI.

This clonotype was seen ten or more times. This chain joins TRBV25-1 and TRBJ2-5, with D possibly matching TRBD2 (7 bases). Trimming removed 3 bases at V and 5 bases at J, with 22 bases between. Germline-derived CDR1 and CDR2 are MGHDK and SYGVNS. The CDR3 covers 17 residues. The CDR3 loop is CASSEKFGGGGEETQYF. The CDR3 DNA sequence: TGTGCCAGCAGTGAGAAATTCGGGGGAGGGGGTGAGGAGACCCAGTACTTC. The full variable domain, with the rest looked up from reference TRBV25-1 and TRBJ2-5, is EADIYQTPRYLVIGTGKKITLECSQTMGHDKMYWYQQDPGMELHLIHYSYGVNSTEKGDLSSESTVSRIRTEHFPLTLESARPSHTSQYLCASSEKFGGGGEETQYFGPGTRLLVL.

This clonotype has at least ten counts. The chain joins TRBV20-1 to TRBJ2-5; 7 nucleotides agree with TRBD1. The junction had 4 bases not matched to a gene; V was cut back by 4 bases and J by 2 bases. The CDR3 has 13 residues. Germline V CDR1 and CDR2: DFQATT, SNEGSKA (reference sequence). The CDR3: CSATGQPQETQYF. In nucleotides, the CDR3 is TGCAGTGCTACGGGACAGCCTCAAGAGACCCAGTACTTC.

The CDR3: CASSPGTFKEQYF. CDR3 nucleotide sequence: TGTGCCAGCAGTCCAGGGACCTTTAAAGAGCAGTACTTC. The chain employs TRBV11-2 and TRBJ2-7; possibly TRBD1 or TRBD2 for D (5 bases each). Germline CDR1 reads SGHAT; CDR2 reads FQNNGV. V gave up 6 bases and J gave up 7 bases, with 16 bases separating them. The CDR3 spans 13 residues.

The chain joins TRBV6-2 or TRBV6-3 to TRBJ1-5, with D tentatively TRBD1 (5 bases). V lost 2 bases to trimming and J lost 7 bases, with 9 bases between them. This CDR3 is built from 13 residues. CDR1 and CDR2 (germline): MNHEY, SVGEGT. In nucleotides, the CDR3 is TGTGCCAGCAGTTACGTGCGGGGGCAGCCCCAGCATTTT. Translated, it gives CASSYVRGQPQHF.

V is TRBV5-1 and J is TRBJ1-1; possible D gene TRBD1, 6 bases. Trimming removed 4 bases from V and 1 base from J, with 11 bases in between. Germline CDR1 and CDR2: SGHRS and YFSETQ. This CDR3 has 14 amino acids. The CDR3 loop reads CASSGSTGNTEAFF. The DNA for the CDR3 is TGCGCCAGCAGCGGTTCGACAGGGAACACTGAAGCTTTCTTT.

This clonotype occurred many times. The chain recombines TRBV20-1 with TRBJ2-7, with TRBD1 identical over 11 bases. Germline CDR1 and CDR2: DFQATT and SNEGSKA (reference sequence). The CDR3 contains 13 residues. Trimming cost V 6 bases and J 4 bases; bases outside gene matches: 5. The CDR3 loop reads CSAARDRGYEQYF. The CDR3 coding sequence is TGCAGTGCCGCTCGGGACAGGGGGTACGAGCAGTACTTC.

The sample holds many counts of this clonotype. The V call is TRBV12-3 or TRBV12-4, the J call TRBJ1-1, with 8 bases matching TRBD1. Losses at the gene ends were 5 bases for V and 0 bases for J; bases not matched to a gene: 8. The CDR3 has 16 amino acids. CDR3 nucleotides: TGTGCCAGCAGTCCCGGGACAGGACCCATGAACACTGAAGCTTTCTTT. Its translation: CASSPGTGPMNTEAFF.

There are many counts of this clonotype. The chain carries TRBV7-2 and TRBJ1-4, with D possibly being TRBD1 (6 bases). Germline V gives CDR1 SGHTA, CDR2 FQGNSA. Trimming shortened V by 5 bases and J by 8 bases, and 24 bases separated the two germline ends. The CDR3 runs 17 residues. The CDR3: CASSLRRIDRLEEKLFF. CDR3 DNA: TGTGCCAGCAGCCTCCGAAGGATCGACAGGTTGGAGGAAAAACTGTTTTTT.

This clonotype appeared many times. V usage is TRBV7-2 and J usage is TRBJ2-7; D remains unclear. V dropped 2 bases and J dropped 0 bases, with 8 bases sitting between them. The CDR3 loop spans 14 amino acids. Germline assignment: CDR1 SGHTA and CDR2 FQGNSA. The CDR3 DNA reads as TGTGCCAGCAGCTTACTACTGAACTCCTACGAGCAGTACTTC. Its translation is CASSLLLNSYEQYF.

The table lists this clonotype with a few counts. This CDR3 reads CASSLDGTRRNYEQYF. The CDR3, as DNA: TGTGCCAGCAGCTTGGATGGGACTAGGCGGAACTACGAGCAGTACTTC. The chain combines TRBV7-2 with TRBJ2-7, with TRBD2 identical over 8 bases. V lost 3 bases and J lost 3; bases outside the gene matches: 10. The CDR3 extends over 16 amino acids. Germline V lookup: CDR1 SGHTA, CDR2 FQGNSA. Using reference TRBV7-2 and TRBJ2-7 for the parts outside the CDR3, the full variable domain is GAGVSQSPSNKVTEKGKDVELRCDPISGHTALYWYRQSLGQGLEFLIYFQGNSAPDKSGLPSDRFSAERTGGSVSTLTIQRTQQEDSAVYLCASSLDGTRRNYEQYFGPGTRLTVT.

This clonotype came up many times. The J gene is TRBJ2-7, the V gene TRBV29-1; D remains unclear. Germline V gives CDR1 SQVTM, CDR2 ANQGSEA. With 4 bases removed from V and 2 bases from J, the gap between germline ends came to 9 bases. The CDR3 length is 12 residues. DNA of the CDR3: TGCAGCGTTGCTGGCCGAACCTACGAGCAGTACTTC. Translated: CSVAGRTYEQYF.